This is a list of T cell receptor beta chains from one sample in a study of control samples from healthy donors and cancer patients. This table comes from immunoSEQ multiplex PCR, and its TCRdb copy is limited to in-frame clones, with some not included. The repertoire holds about 100,000 clones, with over 75% as singletons. Sequenced: blood. The receptors stem from a woman in her fifties or sixties in good health. CDR3s include the opening cysteine and the closing phenylalanine or tryptophan. The D gene is left open where the match is weak. The size entry is marked missing in some rows and otherwise reads once, few, many or a size class.

j_call	v_call	clone_size	d_call	cdr3_aa	cdr3_nt
TRBJ1-1	TRBV6-5	NA	NA	CASSRNRALNTEAFF	TGTGCCAGCAGTCGGAACAGGGCTCTGAACACTGAAGCTTTCTTT
TRBJ1-5	TRBV19	NA	NA	CASSKGVYSNQPQHF	TGTGCCAGTAGTAAAGGGGTGTATAGCAATCAGCCCCAGCATTTT
TRBJ2-1	TRBV5-1	NA	TRBD1	CASRTGINEQFF	TGCGCCAGTCGGACAGGAATCAATGAGCAGTTCTTC
TRBJ2-3	TRBV7-3	NA	TRBD1	CASSLTGTGGADTQYF	TGTGCCAGCAGCTTAACCGGGACAGGGGGCGCAGATACGCAGTATTTT
TRBJ2-1	TRBV6-2/TRBV6-3	NA	NA	CASSYGGRSNEQFF	TGTGCCAGCAGTTACGGGGGCCGGTCGAATGAGCAGTTCTTC
TRBJ2-7	TRBV5-1	NA	TRBD2	CASSLVSPSGPREGWEQYF	TGCGCCAGCAGCTTGGTTTCGCCTAGCGGGCCCCGAGAAGGTTGGGAGCAGTACTTC
TRBJ2-3	TRBV9	NA	NA	CASSARPVTDTQYF	TGTGCCAGCAGCGCTCGTCCAGTAACAGATACGCAGTATTTT
TRBJ2-3	TRBV7-9	NA	NA	CASRRSSGTDTQYF	TGTGCCAGCAGGAGGTCTAGCGGCACAGATACGCAGTATTTT
TRBJ1-5	TRBV10-3	few	TRBD1	CAISDGQGKRDQPQHF	TGTGCCATCAGTGATGGACAGGGGAAAAGGGATCAGCCCCAGCATTTT
TRBJ1-1	TRBV3-1/TRBV3-2	once	NA	CASSPMLQGKNTEAFF	TGTGCCAGCAGCCCTATGTTACAGGGAAAGAACACTGAAGCTTTCTTT
TRBJ2-7	TRBV2	NA	NA	CASSDVGSGGYEQYF	TGTGCCAGCAGTGACGTGGGTAGCGGAGGGTACGAGCAGTACTTC
TRBJ1-2	TRBV5-6	few	NA	CASSYRDGYTF	TGTGCCAGCAGCTACAGGGACGGCTACACCTTC
TRBJ2-4	TRBV21-1	few	NA	CASRPGRKGRAKNIQYF	TGTGCCAGCAGACCGGGACGTAAGGGTAGGGCCAAAAACATTCAGTACTTC
TRBJ1-6	TRBV5-8	NA	NA	CASSLSAGVNSPLHF	TGTGCCAGCAGCTTGAGTGCCGGGGTCAATTCACCCCTCCACTTT
TRBJ2-5	TRBV9	NA	NA	CASSAPRVRGTETQYF	TGTGCCAGCAGCGCACCCCGGGTGAGGGGCACAGAGACCCAGTACTTC
TRBJ1-6	TRBV2	NA	NA	CASSSSDRAVNSPLHF	NA
TRBJ2-3	TRBV9	NA	TRBD1	CASSEGQGDLDTQYF	TGTGCCAGCAGCGAGGGACAGGGGGACCTAGATACGCAGTATTTT
TRBJ1-4	TRBV25-1	NA	NA	CASSSPGGPGEKLFF	TGTGCCAGCAGTTCCCCCGGGGGACCAGGTGAAAAACTGTTTTTT
TRBJ2-2	TRBV24-1	once	TRBD2	CATATPIAGGRLGTGELFF	TGTGCCACCGCGACCCCGATAGCGGGAGGGCGTTTAGGAACCGGGGAGCTGTTTTTT
TRBJ1-5	TRBV5-6	NA	NA	CASSLVGSMQPQHF	TGTGCCAGCAGCTTGGTGGGCAGTATGCAGCCCCAGCATTTT
TRBJ1-2	TRBV4-3	once	NA	CASSQGKGMYYGYTF	TGCGCCAGCAGCCAAGGCAAGGGAATGTACTATGGCTACACCTTC
TRBJ1-2	TRBV7-9	NA	NA	CASSLTTGHYGYTF	TGTGCCAGCAGCTTAACCACAGGGCACTATGGCTACACCTTC
TRBJ1-4	TRBV30	NA	NA	CAGQTYRASEKLFF	TGTGCCGGCCAGACCTACAGGGCTAGTGAAAAACTGTTTTTT
TRBJ1-1	TRBV11-2	NA	NA	CASSPAGGLWAFF	TGTGCCAGCAGCCCCGCCGGGGGACTGTGGGCTTTCTTT
TRBJ2-2	TRBV6-5	NA	TRBD1	CASSYGQGGNGELFF	TGTGCCAGCAGTTACGGACAGGGTGGGAACGGGGAGCTGTTTTTT
TRBJ1-2	TRBV5-1	once	NA	CASSLVLGWGEGYTF	TGCGCCAGCAGCTTGGTACTCGGGTGGGGGGAAGGCTACACCTTC
TRBJ2-5	TRBV6-2/TRBV6-3	few	NA	CASSYSGPETQYF	TGTGCCAGCAGTTACTCCGGACCGGAGACCCAGTACTTC
TRBJ2-2	TRBV6-5	NA	NA	CASRVQGRGGELFF	TGTGCCAGCAGGGTTCAGGGTAGGGGCGGGGAGCTGTTTTTT
TRBJ2-7	TRBV9	NA	NA	CASSVGGGPREQYF	TGTGCCAGCAGCGTAGGAGGGGGGCCTAGAGAGCAGTACTTC